A selection of T cell receptor beta chains follows, all from one sample in a study of tumor and adjacent non-tumor tissue in lung cancer. TCRdb re-derived calls from the multiplex PCR reads in MiXCR, one entry per CDR3 protein. The data contain fewer than 120,000 distinct CDR3 sequences, nearly 85% of them seen just once; the ten biggest clones take up more than 20%. Sequenced material: lung tumor tissue. The receptors originated from a man between 65 and 85 years old with non-small cell lung cancer. Both conserved end residues are part of each CDR3. A D gene is named only where the DNA matches it firmly. A clone size is listed for some rows: how often the clone was seen (once, few, many), or a class if it is expanded.

j_gene: TRBJ2-7; d_gene: .; abundance: .; v_gene: TRBV11-3; CDR3aa: CAAAWTGTLGEQCF; CDR3nt: TGTGCAGCAGCTTGGACGGGAACGCTAGGAGAGCAGTGCTTC
j_gene: TRBJ2-4; d_gene: .; abundance: .; v_gene: TRBV6-5; CDR3aa: CASRSGRLAQNIQYF; CDR3nt: TGTGCCAGCAGGAGCGGTCGCCTAGCCCAAAACATTCAGTACTTC
j_gene: TRBJ2-2; d_gene: TRBD2; abundance: .; v_gene: TRBV4-1; CDR3aa: CASRSRGSSGGPQGIGELFF; CDR3nt: TGCGCCAGCAGATCGAGAGGGTCTAGCGGGGGGCCGCAGGGAATCGGGGAGCTGTTTTTT
j_gene: TRBJ2-2; d_gene: .; abundance: .; v_gene: TRBV5-1; CDR3aa: CTSSLENEGDSIGELFF; CDR3nt: TGCACCAGCAGCTTGGAGAATGAAGGGGACTCAATCGGGGAGCTGTTTTTT
j_gene: TRBJ2-1; d_gene: .; abundance: .; v_gene: TRBV27; CDR3aa: CTSSLRRRGVSYNEQFF; CDR3nt: TGTACCAGCAGTTTACGCCGGAGAGGGGTTTCCTACAATGAGCAGTTCTTC
j_gene: TRBJ2-3; d_gene: .; abundance: .; v_gene: TRBV29-1; CDR3aa: CSVEDGVRRGHDTQYF; CDR3nt: TGCAGCGTTGAAGATGGAGTTAGGCGGGGTCACGATACGCAGTATTTC
j_gene: TRBJ1-4; d_gene: .; abundance: .; v_gene: TRBV4-2; CDR3aa: CASSQVPMGVANEKLFF; CDR3nt: TGTGCCAGCAGTCAAGTACCGATGGGGGTAGCTAATGAAAAACTGTTCTTT
j_gene: TRBJ2-6; d_gene: TRBD2; abundance: .; v_gene: TRBV20-1; CDR3aa: CIARPPGGPGGANVLTF; CDR3nt: TGCATTGCTAGGCCCCCGGGAGGTCCAGGTGGGGCCAACGTCCTGACTTTC
j_gene: TRBJ1-1; d_gene: .; abundance: .; v_gene: TRBV11-2; CDR3aa: CASSTGLKTEAFF; CDR3nt: TGTGCCAGCTCTACGGGACTGAAAACTGAAGCCTTCTTT
j_gene: TRBJ1-5; d_gene: TRBD1; abundance: .; v_gene: TRBV6-2/TRBV6-3; CDR3aa: CVSRGTGILGNQPQHF; CDR3nt: TGTGTCAGCAGAGGGACAGGGATATTGGGCAATCAGCCACAGCATTTT
j_gene: TRBJ2-5; d_gene: .; abundance: .; v_gene: TRBV29-1; CDR3aa: CSAKTCLRTGQETQYF; CDR3nt: TGCAGCGCCAAGACCTGCCTCCGGACGGGTCAAGAGACCCAGTACTTC
j_gene: TRBJ2-7; d_gene: TRBD2; abundance: .; v_gene: TRBV12-3/TRBV12-4; CDR3aa: CAISSRLAATSSYEQYF; CDR3nt: TGTGCCATCAGTTCTCGGCTAGCGGCAACGAGCTCCTACGAGCAGTACTTC
j_gene: TRBJ2-7; d_gene: .; abundance: .; v_gene: TRBV11-3; CDR3aa: CASSLTGRFSYEQYF; CDR3nt: TGTGCCAGCAGCTTAACAGGGCGTTTTTCCTATGAGCAGTATTTC
j_gene: TRBJ2-1; d_gene: TRBD2; abundance: .; v_gene: TRBV6-1; CDR3aa: CASSRLAREYNEQFF; CDR3nt: TGTGCCAGCAGTAGACTAGCAAGGGAATACAATGAGCAGTTCTTC
j_gene: TRBJ1-6; d_gene: .; abundance: once; v_gene: TRBV6-5; CDR3aa: CASSYLNSPLHF; CDR3nt: TGTGCCAGCAGTTATCTGAATTCACCCCTCCATTTT
j_gene: TRBJ2-5; d_gene: .; abundance: .; v_gene: TRBV20-1; CDR3aa: CSGLYQETQYF; CDR3nt: TGCAGTGGGCTGTACCAAGAGACCCAGTACTTC
j_gene: TRBJ2-4; d_gene: .; abundance: few; v_gene: TRBV29-1; CDR3aa: CNVEDLVRQPRDIQYF; CDR3nt: TGCAACGTTGAAGATCTAGTCCGACAACCAAGGGACATTCAGTACTTC
j_gene: TRBJ2-7; d_gene: .; abundance: .; v_gene: TRBV28; CDR3aa: CASSLWVGKAYEQYF; CDR3nt: TGTGCCAGCAGTTTATGGGTCGGGAAGGCCTACGAGCAGTACTTC
j_gene: TRBJ1-4; d_gene: .; abundance: few; v_gene: TRBV28; CDR3aa: CASTGEREKLFF; CDR3nt: TGTGCCAGCACCGGGGAACGTGAAAAACTGTTTTTT
j_gene: TRBJ2-1; d_gene: .; abundance: .; v_gene: TRBV6-6; CDR3aa: CANATYEQFF; CDR3nt: TGTGCTAACGCTACCTATGAACAGTTCTTC
j_gene: TRBJ1-1; d_gene: .; abundance: .; v_gene: TRBV4-2; CDR3aa: CASSRTDFTDAFF; CDR3nt: TGTGCCAGCAGTCGGACTGATTTTACTGATGCTTTCTTT
j_gene: TRBJ1-5; d_gene: TRBD1; abundance: .; v_gene: TRBV6-6; CDR3aa: CASSYFVWGQSSNQPQHF; CDR3nt: TGTGCCAGCAGTTACTTTGTGTGGGGACAGAGTAGCAATCAGCCCCAGCATTTT
j_gene: TRBJ1-2; d_gene: .; abundance: once; v_gene: TRBV10-3; CDR3aa: CAIREADQCGYTF; CDR3nt: TGTGCCATCAGGGAAGCGGACCAATGTGGCTACACCTTC
j_gene: TRBJ2-5; d_gene: TRBD2; abundance: .; v_gene: TRBV10-3; CDR3aa: CAIRARPSTSVIAAETQYF; CDR3nt: TGTGCCATCCGTGCTCGTCCTTCGACTAGCGTAATTGCGGCGGAGACCCAGTACTTC
j_gene: TRBJ1-6; d_gene: TRBD1; abundance: many; v_gene: TRBV12-3/TRBV12-4; CDR3aa: CASSPGTGSNPSPLHF; CDR3nt: TGTGCCAGCAGTCCCGGGACAGGTAGTAACCCTTCACCCCTCCACTTT
j_gene: TRBJ2-5; d_gene: .; abundance: many; v_gene: TRBV6-5; CDR3aa: CASSRSAVGETQYF; CDR3nt: TGTGCCAGCAGCCGATCGGCAGTCGGGGAAACCCAGTACTTC
j_gene: TRBJ1-2; d_gene: .; abundance: .; v_gene: TRBV6-5; CDR3aa: CASSRPDYGYTF; CDR3nt: TGTGCCAGCAGTAGGCCTGACTATGGCTACACTTTC
j_gene: TRBJ2-7; d_gene: .; abundance: .; v_gene: TRBV29-1; CDR3aa: CSGETGNRELYF; CDR3nt: TGCAGCGGGGAGACAGGGAATCGGGAGCTGTATTTC
j_gene: TRBJ2-1; d_gene: .; abundance: .; v_gene: TRBV11-2; CDR3aa: CATSSHVRDWASYNEQFF; CDR3nt: TGTGCCACCAGCTCTCATGTGCGGGACTGGGCCTCCTACAATGAACAGTTCTTC
j_gene: TRBJ2-1; d_gene: TRBD1; abundance: .; v_gene: TRBV15; CDR3aa: CATCRGGQGNEQFF; CDR3nt: TGTGCCACCTGCAGAGGGGGACAGGGGAATGAGCAGTTCTTC
j_gene: TRBJ1-2; d_gene: TRBD1; abundance: .; v_gene: TRBV6-5; CDR3aa: CASRYIQGDGYTF; CDR3nt: TGCGCCAGCAGATACATACAGGGGGATGGCTACACCTTC
j_gene: TRBJ2-3; d_gene: .; abundance: many; v_gene: TRBV28; CDR3aa: CASSLGDTQYF; CDR3nt: TGTGCCAGCAGTTTGGGGGATACGCAGTATTTT
j_gene: TRBJ2-7; d_gene: .; abundance: .; v_gene: TRBV13; CDR3aa: CASCLGQGHEQYF; CDR3nt: TGTGCCAGCTGTTTAGGGCAGGGCCACGAGCAGTACTTC
j_gene: TRBJ2-2; d_gene: TRBD2; abundance: .; v_gene: TRBV4-2; CDR3aa: CASSQERLAGDTGKLFF; CDR3nt: TGCGCCAGCAGCCAAGAGCGACTAGCGGGAGACACCGGGAAGCTGTTTTTT